These 7 T cell receptor beta chains originate from one sample sequenced in a study of blood T cell repertoires in COVID-19. The protocol was immunoSEQ multiplex PCR, while the TCRdb copy is restricted to in-frame clones and leaves out a portion. The sample lists some 110,000 clones, 90% occurring once. The sample was peripheral blood. Every receptor here comes from a human donor with active COVID-19. The donor label of this sample is uncertain.

The V and J genes are TRBV10-1 and TRBJ1-6, with D unclear. Per germline, CDR1 WNHNN and CDR2 SYGVQD (reference sequence). The CDR3 spans 14 residues. The ends were cut back, 3 bases at V and 7 bases at J, with 10 bases in the middle. This chain's CDR3 is CASSEGSGNSPLHF. The CDR3 region has the DNA TGCGCCAGCAGTGAAGGTTCCGGGAATTCACCCCTCCACTTT.

This clone was seen once. The chain combines TRBV11-2 with TRBJ1-1; 7 nucleotides match TRBD1. V lost 5 bases and J lost 0; bases outside the gene matches: 6. Germline CDR1 reads SGHAT; CDR2 reads FQNNGV. The CDR3 contains 15 residues. The CDR3 coding sequence is TGTGCCAGCAGCACACCGACAGGGTTGAACACTGAAGCTTTCTTT. Protein: CASSTPTGLNTEAFF.

This chain uses TRBV2 with TRBJ2-7, with D possibly TRBD1 on 7 matching bases. This CDR3 is 14 amino acids long. Germline V gene data show CDR1 as SNHLY and CDR2 as FYNNEI. Between the trimmed V and J ends, which lost 6 bases and 2 bases, there was a span of 14 bases. CDR3 in amino acids: CASSKEGAAYEQYF. The CDR3 DNA is TGTGCCAGCAGCAAGGAGGGGGCTGCCTACGAGCAGTACTTC.

This clone was found a few times. V usage is TRBV5-6 and J usage is TRBJ2-6; tentative D call: TRBD1 (6 bases). The germline gives CDR1 SGHDT, CDR2 YYEEEE. The CDR3 is 15 residues long. Between the trimmed V and J ends, which lost 7 bases and 2 bases, there was a span of 13 bases. For the CDR3, the DNA is TGTGCCAGCGCAGGGGTTTCAGCTGGGGCCAACGTCCTGACTTTC. Its protein is CASAGVSAGANVLTF.

This clone has just one count. The chain recombines TRBV28 with TRBJ2-5; D might be TRBD1 (6 bases). The CDR3 contains 15 residues. V was clipped by 3 bases and J by 2 bases, with 13 bases between them. Germline assignment: CDR1 MDHEN and CDR2 SYDVKM. CDR3 in amino acids: CASSFLEDSQETQYF. The CDR3 nucleotides read TGTGCCAGCAGTTTTCTTGAGGACAGTCAAGAGACCCAGTACTTC.

The genes are TRBV20-1 and TRBJ2-3; D ambiguous. In germline, CDR1 is DFQATT, CDR2 SNEGSKA (reference sequence). With 3 bases removed from V and 4 bases from J, the gap between germline ends came to 17 bases. This CDR3 comprises 15 residues. The CDR3 region has the DNA TGCAGTGCTAGTCTAGTTGTGGCGGAACCAGATACGCAGTATTTT. Encoded protein: CSASLVVAEPDTQYF.

The CDR3 sequence is CASSLDLTGNTEAFF. The CDR3 DNA reads TGCGCCAGCAGCTTGGACTTGACAGGGAACACTGAAGCTTTCTTT. The chain couples TRBV5-1 to TRBJ1-1; D might be TRBD1 (6 bases). CDR3 length: 15 residues. V lost 0 bases to trimming and J lost 1 base, with 10 bases between them. Germline assignment: CDR1 SGHRS and CDR2 YFSETQ.